This T cell receptor beta chain comes out of a study of read filtering for tumor transcriptome and immune sequencing. On the study more broadly: Patients were 17 male and some 15 female, mean age 65.9 years, range about 45 to 85. Fewer than ten patients were R-ISS I, about 16 were R-ISS II, roughly 7 were R-ISS III.

In this sample, this clonotype turned up a few times. Trimming removed 6 bases from V and 4 bases from J; junction bases left unmatched: 3. CDR3 length: 14 residues. From roughly 390 ng of RNA, a library with molecular barcoded alpha/delta and beta/gamma adaptors was made. TCRdb processed the reads anew with MiXCR; each CDR3 protein has one entry. The sample lists 35,000 to 40,000 distinct CDR3 sequences, around 15% occurring once. This TCR came from a donor at least 40 years old with multiple myeloma. The specimen sequenced was a population of CD138-negative cells sorted from bone marrow. The chain is built from TRBV12-3 or TRBV12-4 and TRBJ1-5; 10 bases match TRBD1. The DNA for the CDR3 is TGTGCCAGCAGGACAGGGGGCGCAAATCAGCCCCAGCATTTT. This sequence encodes CASRTGGANQPQHF.